This T cell receptor (beta chain) emerged from a study of T cell changes during pregnancy in multiple sclerosis (dated by TCRdb to the late 2010s). Broadly, across the study: The study examined how the T cell repertoire changed over the course of pregnancy in women with multiple sclerosis.

The method was the immunoSEQ multiplex PCR assay. The source is immuneACCESS, and TCRdb retained only in-frame sequences with V and J called. Part of the clones is not carried over; for the studies checked, unresolved V genes explain less than half of this, and the remainder is unexplained. Counted in this sample were more than 80,000 clones; around 90% of them appeared once. The ten top clones hold 3% to 4% of the sample. In regard to this clone: It has no known antigen specificity. Per-base quality was not reported, and no clone a single base away is much larger than it.

Looking up the germline V gene yields CDR1 MGHRA and CDR2 YSYEKL. After removal of 1 base from V and 3 bases from J, the junction retains 6 bases not matched to a gene. The cysteine opens and the phenylalanine closes a CDR3 of 16 amino acids. Only the CDR3 DNA is retained, 48 bases long and in frame from the first base. The TCR was taken from a female donor in good health, serving as a control in a pregnancy study. Some clones in this sample may be carry-over from other donors' samples. Sequencing used PBMCs, obtained in the first trimester of pregnancy. The sequence joins TRBV4-1 to TRBJ2-7, with 10 bases in between that match TRBD2. The bases read TGCGCCAGCAGCCAAGTAGGAGCGGGGGGGTTCTACGAGCAGTACTTC. This encodes CASSQVGAGGFYEQYF.